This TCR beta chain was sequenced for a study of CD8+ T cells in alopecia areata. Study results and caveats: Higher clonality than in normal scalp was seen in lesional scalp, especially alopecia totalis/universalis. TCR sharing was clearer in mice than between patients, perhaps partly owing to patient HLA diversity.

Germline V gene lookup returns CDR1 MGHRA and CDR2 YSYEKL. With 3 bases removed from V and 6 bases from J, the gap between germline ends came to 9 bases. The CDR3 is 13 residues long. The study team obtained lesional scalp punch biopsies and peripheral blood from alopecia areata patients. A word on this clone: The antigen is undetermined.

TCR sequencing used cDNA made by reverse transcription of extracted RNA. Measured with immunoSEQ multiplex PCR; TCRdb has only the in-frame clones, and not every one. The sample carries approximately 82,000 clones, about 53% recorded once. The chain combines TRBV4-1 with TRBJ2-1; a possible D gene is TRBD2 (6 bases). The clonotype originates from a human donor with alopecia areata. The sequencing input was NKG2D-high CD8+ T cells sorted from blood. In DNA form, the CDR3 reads TGCGCCAGCAGCCACCTGACTAGCAATGAGCAGTTCTTC. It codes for CASSHLTSNEQFF.